This T cell receptor (beta chain) was observed in a study of Graves' ophthalmopathy and Graves' hyperthyroidism. Certain patients were not enrolled. These were patients with other autoimmune diseases, uncontrolled infections, pregnancy or lactation. Scientists amplified the TCR beta CDR3 regions from RNA transcripts. HTBI primers were employed in first-round RT-PCR, then a second-round multiplex PCR followed. TCRdb ran MiXCR on the multiplex PCR reads and lists one entry per CDR3 protein. The sample yields about 640,000 distinct CDR3 sequences, under 50% seen once. This clonotype has a count of ten or more. This CDR3 spans 16 amino acids. Germline V lookup: CDR1 SGHVS, CDR2 FQNEAQ. V was shortened by 4 bases and J by 1 base, with 16 bases between the two germline ends.

This clonotype originated in an adult man with Graves' ophthalmopathy. The sequenced sample was peripheral blood. The V and J genes are TRBV7-8 and TRBJ2-5, with D uncertain. In DNA form, the CDR3 reads TGTGCCAGCAGCTCCCAAAGAAGGGCAGGCCAAGAGACCCAGTACTTC. Translating it yields CASSSQRRAGQETQYF. The variable domain in full, completed from reference TRBV7-8 and TRBJ2-5, reads GAGVSQSPRYKVAKRGQDVALRCDPISGHVSLFWYQQALGQGPEFLTYFQNEAQLDKSGLPSDRFFAERPEGSVSTLKIQRTQQEDSAVYLCASSSQRRAGQETQYFGPGTRLLVL.